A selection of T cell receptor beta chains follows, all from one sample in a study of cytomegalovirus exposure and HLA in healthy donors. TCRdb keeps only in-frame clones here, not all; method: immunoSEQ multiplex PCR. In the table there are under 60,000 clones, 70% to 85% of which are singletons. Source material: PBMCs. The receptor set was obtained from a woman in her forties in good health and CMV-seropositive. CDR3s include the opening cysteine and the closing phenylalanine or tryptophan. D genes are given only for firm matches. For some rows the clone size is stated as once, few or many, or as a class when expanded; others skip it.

CDR3 protein: CASSIDLEGRGADTQYF
CDR3 DNA: TGTGCCAGTAGTATAGATCTCGAGGGGCGCGGGGCAGATACGCAGTATTTT
J gene: TRBJ2-3
clone size: few
V gene: TRBV19
D gene: NA

CDR3 protein: CASSRPQVSEQYF
CDR3 DNA: TGTGCCAGCAGCCGACCACAGGTTAGCGAGCAGTACTTC
J gene: TRBJ2-7
clone size: NA
V gene: TRBV5-4
D gene: NA

CDR3 protein: CASSPRGDGYTF
CDR3 DNA: TGCGCCAGCAGCCCCCGGGGGGATGGCTACACCTTC
J gene: TRBJ1-2
clone size: few
V gene: TRBV5-1
D gene: NA

CDR3 protein: CASSSGGSGTGSRETQYF
CDR3 DNA: TGCGCCAGCAGCTCCGGGGGCTCTGGGACAGGGTCCCGGGAGACCCAGTACTTC
J gene: TRBJ2-5
clone size: few
V gene: TRBV5-1
D gene: TRBD1

CDR3 protein: CASSRTGTLNTEAFF
CDR3 DNA: TGTGCCAGCTCGCGCACCGGGACATTGAACACTGAAGCTTTCTTT
J gene: TRBJ1-1
clone size: NA
V gene: TRBV18
D gene: NA

CDR3 protein: CASSPSTAGEPEAFF
CDR3 DNA: TGTGCCAGCAGCCCCAGCACGGCAGGGGAGCCTGAAGCTTTCTTT
J gene: TRBJ1-1
clone size: NA
V gene: TRBV7-9
D gene: NA

CDR3 protein: CASSSLGHGYTF
CDR3 DNA: TGTGCCAGCAGCTCCTTGGGGCATGGCTACACCTTC
J gene: TRBJ1-2
clone size: NA
V gene: TRBV6-5
D gene: NA

CDR3 protein: CASSGLRANYGYTF
CDR3 DNA: TGTGCCAGTAGTGGTCTGAGGGCTAACTATGGCTACACCTTC
J gene: TRBJ1-2
clone size: NA
V gene: TRBV19
D gene: NA

CDR3 protein: CASSSGLAGGRQFF
CDR3 DNA: TGTGCCAGCAGCTCCGGACTAGCGGGGGGGCGGCAGTTCTTC
J gene: TRBJ2-1
clone size: NA
V gene: TRBV7-3
D gene: TRBD2

CDR3 protein: CASSWTGGFSGANVLTF
CDR3 DNA: TGTGCCAGCAGCTGGACAGGGGGGTTCTCTGGGGCCAACGTCCTGACTTTC
J gene: TRBJ2-6
clone size: NA
V gene: TRBV5-5
D gene: TRBD1

CDR3 protein: CASSGTGMATYGYTF
CDR3 DNA: TGTGCCAGCAGTGGTACAGGCATGGCGACCTATGGCTACACCTTC
J gene: TRBJ1-2
clone size: NA
V gene: TRBV6-1
D gene: NA

CDR3 protein: CASSGFGGELFF
CDR3 DNA: TGTGCCAGCAGTGGATTCGGGGGGGAGCTGTTTTTT
J gene: TRBJ2-2
clone size: NA
V gene: TRBV6-5
D gene: NA

CDR3 protein: CATGGGSNRGNQPQHF
CDR3 DNA: TGTGCCACTGGGGGGGGATCCAACAGGGGCAATCAGCCCCAGCATTTT
J gene: TRBJ1-5
clone size: NA
V gene: TRBV15
D gene: NA

CDR3 protein: CASSTGQGLEQYF
CDR3 DNA: TGTGCCAGTAGCACAGGACAGGGACTCGAGCAGTACTTC
J gene: TRBJ2-7
clone size: once
V gene: TRBV19
D gene: TRBD1

CDR3 protein: CASSQYRGRNTEAFF
CDR3 DNA: TGTGCCAGCAGCCAATACAGGGGGCGGAACACTGAAGCTTTCTTT
J gene: TRBJ1-1
clone size: few
V gene: TRBV4-2
D gene: TRBD1

CDR3 protein: CASSDKYTDTQYF
CDR3 DNA: TGTGCCAGCAGTGACAAGTACACAGATACGCAGTATTTT
J gene: TRBJ2-3
clone size: NA
V gene: TRBV6-6
D gene: NA

CDR3 protein: CASSLYASVSYNEQFF
CDR3 DNA: TGTGCCAGCAGCCTATATGCTTCGGTCTCCTACAATGAGCAGTTCTTC
J gene: TRBJ2-1
clone size: NA
V gene: TRBV5-5
D gene: NA

CDR3 protein: CASSSGTSGNTIYF
CDR3 DNA: TGTGCCAGCTCTTCCGGGACTTCTGGAAACACCATATATTTT
J gene: TRBJ1-3
clone size: NA
V gene: TRBV18
D gene: NA

CDR3 protein: CASSSPGLARGPDTQYF
CDR3 DNA: TGTGCCAGCAGCAGTCCGGGACTAGCGAGGGGCCCAGATACGCAGTATTTT
J gene: TRBJ2-3
clone size: NA
V gene: TRBV21-1
D gene: NA

CDR3 protein: CASSLEPASGANVLTF
CDR3 DNA: TGTGCCAGCAGCTTGGAGCCTGCCTCTGGGGCCAACGTCCTGACTTTC
J gene: TRBJ2-6
clone size: NA
V gene: TRBV5-8
D gene: NA

CDR3 protein: CASSLVGLNSPLHF
CDR3 DNA: TGCGCCAGCAGCTTGGTGGGACTAAATTCACCCCTCCACTTT
J gene: TRBJ1-6
clone size: NA
V gene: TRBV5-1
D gene: NA

CDR3 protein: CASSPPVGSGAYNEQFF
CDR3 DNA: TGTGCCAGCAGCCCCCCCGTGGGGAGCGGGGCCTACAATGAGCAGTTCTTC
J gene: TRBJ2-1
clone size: NA
V gene: TRBV7-8
D gene: TRBD2

CDR3 protein: CASRSLGSTGELFF
CDR3 DNA: TGTGCCAGTAGGTCCCTCGGGAGCACCGGGGAGCTGTTTTTT
J gene: TRBJ2-2
clone size: once
V gene: TRBV19
D gene: NA

CDR3 protein: CAWGTGTGANVLTF
CDR3 DNA: TGTGCCTGGGGGACAGGGACTGGGGCCAACGTCCTGACTTTC
J gene: TRBJ2-6
clone size: NA
V gene: TRBV30
D gene: TRBD1

CDR3 protein: CASSLSSAGQGGGYTF
CDR3 DNA: TGTGCCAGCAGTTTGTCTTCCGCGGGACAGGGAGGAGGCTACACCTTC
J gene: TRBJ1-2
clone size: NA
V gene: TRBV28
D gene: TRBD1

CDR3 protein: CASSGRGALEPQHF
CDR3 DNA: TGTGCCAGCAGTGGCCGCGGGGCTCTAGAGCCCCAGCATTTT
J gene: TRBJ1-5
clone size: NA
V gene: TRBV6-7
D gene: NA

CDR3 protein: CASSQGWDRPYNEQFF
CDR3 DNA: TGCGCCAGCAGCCAAGGTTGGGACAGGCCTTACAATGAGCAGTTCTTC
J gene: TRBJ2-1
clone size: few
V gene: TRBV4-3
D gene: TRBD1

CDR3 protein: CASSPSVTGELFF
CDR3 DNA: TGTGCCAGCAGCCCGAGTGTCACCGGGGAGCTGTTTTTT
J gene: TRBJ2-2
clone size: NA
V gene: TRBV11-2
D gene: NA

CDR3 protein: CASSVGDSRIQETQYF
CDR3 DNA: TGTGCCAGCAGCGTAGGCGATAGCCGGATCCAAGAGACCCAGTACTTC
J gene: TRBJ2-5
clone size: NA
V gene: TRBV9
D gene: NA

CDR3 protein: CASSDSEGPATEAFF
CDR3 DNA: TGTGCCAGCAGTGACTCAGAGGGCCCGGCCACTGAAGCTTTCTTT
J gene: TRBJ1-1
clone size: NA
V gene: TRBV2
D gene: NA

CDR3 protein: CASRLAAGENGGQYF
CDR3 DNA: TGTGCAAGTCGCTTAGCGGCAGGGGAGAATGGGGGGCAGTACTTC
J gene: TRBJ2-7
clone size: NA
V gene: TRBV12-2
D gene: NA

CDR3 protein: CASQDRGTLGYTF
CDR3 DNA: TGTGCCAGCCAAGACAGGGGAACTCTTGGCTACACCTTC
J gene: TRBJ1-2
clone size: NA
V gene: TRBV25-1
D gene: TRBD1

CDR3 protein: CASSLEVLAGPQFF
CDR3 DNA: TGTGCCAGCAGTTTAGAAGTACTAGCGGGGCCCCAGTTCTTC
J gene: TRBJ2-1
clone size: NA
V gene: TRBV27
D gene: TRBD2

CDR3 protein: CASRQQGNSYNSPLHF
CDR3 DNA: TGTGCCAGCAGACAACAGGGAAACTCCTATAATTCACCCCTCCACTTT
J gene: TRBJ1-6
clone size: NA
V gene: TRBV6-6
D gene: NA

CDR3 protein: CASSQSRQGWTGELFF
CDR3 DNA: TGTGCCAGCAGCCAAAGCAGACAGGGATGGACCGGGGAGCTGTTTTTT
J gene: TRBJ2-2
clone size: NA
V gene: TRBV2
D gene: TRBD1

CDR3 protein: CASSVDSQETQYF
CDR3 DNA: TGTGCCAGCAGCGTTGACAGCCAAGAGACCCAGTACTTC
J gene: TRBJ2-5
clone size: few
V gene: TRBV9
D gene: NA

CDR3 protein: CASSLQTGISYEQYF
CDR3 DNA: TGCGCCAGCAGCCTCCAGACGGGGATCTCCTACGAGCAGTACTTC
J gene: TRBJ2-7
clone size: NA
V gene: TRBV4-1
D gene: NA

CDR3 protein: CASSVPTGGYGTEAFF
CDR3 DNA: TGTGCCAGCAGTGTCCCGACAGGGGGCTATGGCACTGAAGCTTTCTTT
J gene: TRBJ1-1
clone size: NA
V gene: TRBV2
D gene: TRBD1

CDR3 protein: CASSESAGRSYNEQFF
CDR3 DNA: TGTGCCAGCAGTGAATCCGCAGGGAGGTCCTACAATGAGCAGTTCTTC
J gene: TRBJ2-1
clone size: NA
V gene: TRBV6-1
D gene: NA

CDR3 protein: CASVRKGYGYTF
CDR3 DNA: TGTGCCAGCGTTCGGAAGGGGTATGGCTACACCTTC
J gene: TRBJ1-2
clone size: NA
V gene: TRBV6-1
D gene: NA

CDR3 protein: CASSPRTSGDYNEQFF
CDR3 DNA: TGTGCCAGCAGCCCACGGACTAGCGGGGACTACAATGAGCAGTTCTTC
J gene: TRBJ2-1
clone size: NA
V gene: TRBV7-9
D gene: TRBD2

CDR3 protein: CASSLYSGGASNQPQHF
CDR3 DNA: TGTGCCAGCAGTTTATATTCAGGGGGCGCGAGCAATCAGCCCCAGCATTTT
J gene: TRBJ1-5
clone size: few
V gene: TRBV27
D gene: TRBD1

CDR3 protein: CASSLTGGWETQYF
CDR3 DNA: TGCGCCAGCAGCTTGACAGGGGGCTGGGAGACCCAGTACTTC
J gene: TRBJ2-5
clone size: NA
V gene: TRBV5-1
D gene: TRBD1

CDR3 protein: CASSSRDRGPGNTIYF
CDR3 DNA: TGTGCCAGCAGCTCCCGGGACAGGGGGCCTGGAAACACCATATATTTT
J gene: TRBJ1-3
clone size: NA
V gene: TRBV11-2
D gene: TRBD1

CDR3 protein: CASSLSGGHEQYF
CDR3 DNA: TGTGCCAGCAGCTTAAGTGGGGGCCACGAGCAGTACTTC
J gene: TRBJ2-7
clone size: NA
V gene: TRBV11-3
D gene: NA

CDR3 protein: CASSLDRGITEAFF
CDR3 DNA: TGTGCCAGCAGTTTAGACAGGGGAATCACTGAAGCTTTCTTT
J gene: TRBJ1-1
clone size: NA
V gene: TRBV27
D gene: TRBD1

CDR3 protein: CSVGGQGQETQYF
CDR3 DNA: TGCAGCGTTGGGGGACAGGGCCAAGAGACCCAGTACTTC
J gene: TRBJ2-5
clone size: NA
V gene: TRBV29-1
D gene: TRBD1

CDR3 protein: CASSSHPQGTDGELFF
CDR3 DNA: TGCGCCAGCAGCTCACACCCACAGGGTACGGACGGGGAGCTGTTTTTT
J gene: TRBJ2-2
clone size: NA
V gene: TRBV5-1
D gene: NA

CDR3 protein: CASSLTGVRQPQHF
CDR3 DNA: TGTGCCAGCAGTCTCACAGGGGTGCGGCAGCCCCAGCATTTT
J gene: TRBJ1-5
clone size: few
V gene: TRBV7-9
D gene: TRBD1

CDR3 protein: CASRLQGSNYGYTF
CDR3 DNA: TGTGCCAGTCGATTACAGGGATCTAACTATGGCTACACCTTC
J gene: TRBJ1-2
clone size: NA
V gene: TRBV6-5
D gene: NA

CDR3 protein: CASGIGVGARETYEQYF
CDR3 DNA: TGTGCTAGTGGTATTGGTGTAGGGGCTAGAGAAACCTACGAGCAGTACTTC
J gene: TRBJ2-7
clone size: NA
V gene: TRBV12-5
D gene: NA

CDR3 protein: CASSPSAAVYEQYF
CDR3 DNA: TGTGCCAGCTCACCATCGGCGGCGGTATACGAGCAGTACTTC
J gene: TRBJ2-7
clone size: NA
V gene: TRBV18
D gene: NA

CDR3 protein: CASRGQHNSPLHF
CDR3 DNA: TGTGCCAGCAGGGGACAGCATAATTCACCCCTCCACTTT
J gene: TRBJ1-6
clone size: NA
V gene: TRBV9
D gene: TRBD1